Each of the 10 T cell receptor beta chains below was sequenced from the same sample in a study of CD4 T cells in relation to SARS-CoV-2 and coronaviruses. Unexposed donor CD4+ T cells date from about 2011-2018, before the COVID-19 pandemic. Sequencing was performed with immunoSEQ multiplex PCR; in TCRdb, only in-frame clones are kept and a portion is missing. Seen here are roughly 68,000 clones, 85% to 95% observed once, and the top ten hold under 0.3%. The sequenced sample was naive CD4+ T cells from PBMCs. Subset indicated: naive CD4+ T cells isolated by negative enrichment. These receptors were taken from a human donor in good health.

This clone was detected once. This chain connects TRBV11-2 to TRBJ2-3, with 10 bases identical to TRBD2. J gave up 7 bases and V 3 bases, and 13 bases lay outside the gene matches. The CDR3 totals 17 residues. Germline loops: CDR1 SGHAT, CDR2 FQNNGV. The chain's CDR3 is CASSFLAGAGEYNTQYF. The DNA of the CDR3 is TGTGCCAGCAGCTTCCTAGCGGGAGCAGGTGAATACAATACGCAGTATTTT.

The V and J genes are TRBV7-2 and TRBJ1-2, with 8 bases fitting TRBD1. J gave up 7 bases and V 2 bases, and 3 bases lay outside the gene matches. Germline V gene data show CDR1 as SGHTA and CDR2 as FQGNSA. The CDR3 consists of 13 residues. The chain's CDR3 is CASSLIQGGGYTF. In DNA, the CDR3 is TGTGCCAGCAGCTTAATACAGGGGGGTGGCTACACCTTC.

The chain has TRBV19 and TRBJ2-2, with D possibly being TRBD1 (5 bases). Germline CDR1 is LNHDA and CDR2 is SQIVND (reference sequence). The CDR3 runs to 14 residues. The ends were cut back, 4 bases at V and 2 bases at J, with 8 bases in the middle. The CDR3 spells CASSKQGNTGELFF. The DNA for the CDR3 is TGTGCCAGTAGTAAGCAGGGAAACACCGGGGAGCTGTTTTTT.

This chain connects TRBV4-1 to TRBJ1-5; D not resolved. The CDR3 consists of 15 residues. Germline V lookup: CDR1 MGHRA, CDR2 YSYEKL. V was pared by 0 bases and J by 2 bases, with 8 bases between. The CDR3, as DNA: TGCGCCAGCAGCCAAGATGTGACGGGCAATCAGCCCCAGCATTTT. Protein: CASSQDVTGNQPQHF.

A few counts support this clone. CDR3 region: CASSQVASAVSSYEQYF. The CDR3 region has the DNA TGTGCCAGCAGCCAAGTGGCTAGCGCTGTGAGCTCCTACGAGCAGTACTTC. This chain links TRBV4-2 with TRBJ2-7; TRBD2 might be the D (6 bases). Germline V gives CDR1 LGHNA, CDR2 YNFKEQ. V was trimmed by 1 base and J by 0 bases, leaving 16 bases between them. The CDR3 contains 17 residues.

This rearrangement joins TRBV2 to TRBJ2-1; 9 bases fit TRBD1. Unmatched junction bases numbered 12, after V lost 8 bases and J lost 7 bases. Germline CDR1 and CDR2: SNHLY and FYNNEI. The CDR3 has 15 residues. The CDR3 DNA follows: TGTGCCAGCGGACGGGACAGGGTCTTAATGAATGAGCAGTTCTTC. This encodes CASGRDRVLMNEQFF.

V usage is TRBV27 and J usage is TRBJ2-2; 9 positions agree with TRBD1. The CDR3 is 16 residues long. CDR1 MNHEY and CDR2 SMNVEV come from the germline V gene (reference sequence). The ends lost 2 bases at V and 7 bases at J; junction bases unmatched: 8. The DNA for the CDR3 is TGTGCCAGCAGTTTAGCGGGACAGGGTTGGAGCGGGGAGCTGTTTTTT. The encoded protein is CASSLAGQGWSGELFF.

This sequence joins TRBV29-1 and TRBJ2-3, with TRBD1 as a possible D gene (6 bases). V was shortened by 1 base and J by 3 bases, with 11 bases between the two germline ends. Germline-derived CDR1 and CDR2 are SQVTM and ANQGSEA. The CDR3 runs to 14 residues. CDR3 in DNA: TGCAGCGTTGAAGGGACAGCCGGTACAGATACGCAGTATTTT. Its translation: CSVEGTAGTDTQYF.

This clone is a singleton in its sample. The CDR3 loop is CSVEDPGGNTIYF. In nucleotides, the CDR3 is TGCAGCGTTGAAGATCCAGGGGGAAACACCATATATTTT. The V and J genes are TRBV29-1 and TRBJ1-3; weak D call: TRBD1 (5 bases). Germline V gives CDR1 SQVTM, CDR2 ANQGSEA. Trimming left V 0 bases short and J 4 bases short, with 7 bases between. The length of the CDR3 is 13 residues.

V is TRBV7-8 and J is TRBJ1-2, with a tentative D call TRBD1 (5 bases). Germline V gives CDR1 SGHVS, CDR2 FQNEAQ. The CDR3 runs to 14 residues. The V end lost 2 bases, the J end lost 4 bases, and 11 bases lay between the germline ends. CDR3 nucleotides: TGTGCCAGCAGCTTATTGAGGGGTGCCTATGGCTACACCTTC. Its protein is CASSLLRGAYGYTF.